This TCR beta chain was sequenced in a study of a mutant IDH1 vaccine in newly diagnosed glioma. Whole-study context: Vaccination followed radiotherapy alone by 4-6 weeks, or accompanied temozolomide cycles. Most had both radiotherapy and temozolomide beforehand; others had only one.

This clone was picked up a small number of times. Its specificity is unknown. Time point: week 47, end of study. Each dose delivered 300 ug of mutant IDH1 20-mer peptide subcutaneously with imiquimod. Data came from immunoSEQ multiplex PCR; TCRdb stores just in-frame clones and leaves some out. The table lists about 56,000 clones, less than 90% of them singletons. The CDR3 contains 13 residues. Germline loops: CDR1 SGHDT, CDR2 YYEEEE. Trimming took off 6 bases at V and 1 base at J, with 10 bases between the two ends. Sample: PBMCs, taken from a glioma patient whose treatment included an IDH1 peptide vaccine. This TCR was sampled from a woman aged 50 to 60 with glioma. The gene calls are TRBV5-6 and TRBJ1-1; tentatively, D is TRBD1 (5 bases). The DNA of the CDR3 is TGTGCCAGCATGTGGCAGGGGAACACTGAAGCTTTCTTT. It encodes CASMWQGNTEAFF.